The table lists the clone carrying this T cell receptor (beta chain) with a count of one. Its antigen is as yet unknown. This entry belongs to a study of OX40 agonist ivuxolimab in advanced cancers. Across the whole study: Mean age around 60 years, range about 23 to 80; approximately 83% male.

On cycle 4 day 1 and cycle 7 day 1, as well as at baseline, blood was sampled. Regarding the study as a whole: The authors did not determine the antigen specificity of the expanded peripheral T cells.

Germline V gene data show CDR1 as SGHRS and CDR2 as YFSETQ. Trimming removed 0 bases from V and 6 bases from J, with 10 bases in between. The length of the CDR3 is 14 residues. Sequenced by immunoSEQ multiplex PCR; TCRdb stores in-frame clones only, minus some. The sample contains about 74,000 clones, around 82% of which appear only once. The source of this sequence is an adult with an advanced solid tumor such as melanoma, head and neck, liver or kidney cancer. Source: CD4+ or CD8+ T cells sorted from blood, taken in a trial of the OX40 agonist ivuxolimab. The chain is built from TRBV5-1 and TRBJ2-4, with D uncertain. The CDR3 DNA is TGCGCCAGCAGCTTGGTGGGCAAAGGAAACATTCAGTACTTC. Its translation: CASSLVGKGNIQYF.